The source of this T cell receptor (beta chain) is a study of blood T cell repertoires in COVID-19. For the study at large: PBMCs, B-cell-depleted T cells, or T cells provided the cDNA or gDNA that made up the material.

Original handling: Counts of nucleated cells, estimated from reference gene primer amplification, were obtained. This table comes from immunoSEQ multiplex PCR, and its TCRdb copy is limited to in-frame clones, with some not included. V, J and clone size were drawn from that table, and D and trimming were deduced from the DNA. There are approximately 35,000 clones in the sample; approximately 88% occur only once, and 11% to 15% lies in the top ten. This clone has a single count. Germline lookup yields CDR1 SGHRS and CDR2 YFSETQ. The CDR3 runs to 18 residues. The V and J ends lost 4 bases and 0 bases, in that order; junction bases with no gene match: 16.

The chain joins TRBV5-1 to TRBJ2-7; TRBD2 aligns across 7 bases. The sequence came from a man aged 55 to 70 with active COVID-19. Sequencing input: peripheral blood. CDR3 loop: CASSPRLGASGFSYEQYF. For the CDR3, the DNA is TGCGCCAGCAGCCCCCGGTTAGGGGCTAGCGGCTTCTCCTACGAGCAGTACTTC.